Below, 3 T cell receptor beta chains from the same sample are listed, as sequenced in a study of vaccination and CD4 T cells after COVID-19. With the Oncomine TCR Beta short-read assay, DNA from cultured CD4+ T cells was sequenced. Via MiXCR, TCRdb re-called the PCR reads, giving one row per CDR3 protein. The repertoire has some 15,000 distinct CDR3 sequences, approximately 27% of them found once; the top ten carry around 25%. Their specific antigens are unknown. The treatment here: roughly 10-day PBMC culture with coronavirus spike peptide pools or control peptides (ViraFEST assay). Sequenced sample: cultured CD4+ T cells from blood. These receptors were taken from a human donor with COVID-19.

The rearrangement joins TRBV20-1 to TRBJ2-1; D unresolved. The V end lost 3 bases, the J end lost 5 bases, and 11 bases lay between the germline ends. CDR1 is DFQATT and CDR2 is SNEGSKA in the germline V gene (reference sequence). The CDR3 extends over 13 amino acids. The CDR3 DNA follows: TGCAGTGCTAGTATACTGCTAGACAATGAGCAGTTCTTC. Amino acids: CSASILLDNEQFF.

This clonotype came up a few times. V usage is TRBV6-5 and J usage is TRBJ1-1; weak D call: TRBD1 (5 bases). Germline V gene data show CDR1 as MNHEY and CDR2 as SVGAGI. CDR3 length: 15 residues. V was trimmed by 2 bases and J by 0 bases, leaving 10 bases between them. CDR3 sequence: CASSYGAGLNTEAFF. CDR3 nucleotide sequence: TGTGCCAGCAGTTACGGGGCAGGGTTGAACACTGAAGCTTTCTTT.

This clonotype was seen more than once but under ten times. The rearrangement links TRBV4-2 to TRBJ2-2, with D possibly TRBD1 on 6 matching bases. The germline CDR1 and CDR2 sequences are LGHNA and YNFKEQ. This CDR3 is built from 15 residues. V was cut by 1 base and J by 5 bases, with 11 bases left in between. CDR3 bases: TGTGCCAGCAGCCAAGTCAGGGGTAGGACCGGGGAGCTGTTTTTT. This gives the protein CASSQVRGRTGELFF.